The 32 T cell receptor beta chains reported below all come from one sample, sequenced in a study of vaccination and CD4 T cells after COVID-19. Treatment defined: roughly ten-day PBMC culture with coronavirus spike peptide pools or control peptides (ViraFEST assay). The unexposed donor's CD4+ T cells were collected before the COVID-19 pandemic (2011-2018). The Oncomine TCR Beta short-read assay was what sequenced the DNA obtained from cultured CD4+ T cells. Genomic DNA was taken out of cultured CD4+ T cells by extraction. TCRdb reanalysed the PCR reads using MiXCR and keeps one entry per CDR3 protein. This sample has 6,500 to 8,000 distinct CDR3 sequences; 30% to 45% occur once, and the top ten carry 30% to 35%. These TCRs' antigens remain unknown. The sample consisted of CD4+ T cells from blood, cultured in vitro. All receptors come from a human donor in good health.

This clonotype showed up just a few times. The V call is TRBV4-3, the J call TRBJ2-3; 11 positions agree with TRBD2. The germline V gene encodes CDR1 LGHNA and CDR2 YSLEER. V gave up 1 base and J gave up 4 bases; unmatched junction bases: 13. The CDR3 loop spans 19 amino acids. In DNA, the CDR3 is TGCGCCAGCAGCCAAGGAGGAACCCATAGCGGGAGGGCCCCAGATACGCAGTATTTT. Its translation is CASSQGGTHSGRAPDTQYF.

There are a few counts of this clonotype. This rearrangement joins TRBV6-2 or TRBV6-3 to TRBJ1-2, with 8 bases lining up with TRBD1. The V gene's germline CDR1 is MNHEY and CDR2 SVGEGT. This CDR3 has 12 residues. Unmatched junction bases numbered 5, after V lost 8 bases and J lost 6 bases. The CDR3 DNA reads TGTGCCAGCCTGGACAGGGACCATGGCTACACCTTC. Amino acids: CASLDRDHGYTF.

CDR3 coding DNA: TGTGCCAGCAGGCTTGGGGGGGTGAACACTGAAGCTTTCTTT. The encoded protein is CASRLGGVNTEAFF. The rearrangement links TRBV27 to TRBJ1-1; possibly TRBD1 for D (5 bases). The V end was cut by 6 bases, the J end by 0 bases, with 11 bases between. Germline loops: CDR1 MNHEY, CDR2 SMNVEV (reference sequence). This CDR3 is 14 amino acids long.

This chain links TRBV20-1 with TRBJ2-1; D may be TRBD1 or TRBD2 (5 bases each). Germline V gene data show CDR1 as DFQATT and CDR2 as SNEGSKA (reference sequence). This CDR3 region has 13 residues. V was trimmed by 8 bases and J by 5 bases, leaving 16 bases between them. As DNA, the CDR3 is TGCAGTCCCGTCGGGGCGGTAAACAATGAGCAGTTCTTC. Encoded protein: CSPVGAVNNEQFF.

The chain uses TRBV7-9 and TRBJ2-1, with 9 bases lining up with TRBD1. This CDR3 is 14 amino acids long. J lost 7 bases, V lost 8 bases, and 9 bases had no gene match. Germline V gene lookup returns CDR1 SEHNR and CDR2 FQNEAQ (reference sequence). CDR3 nucleotides: TGTGCCAGCTCCAGACAGGGGGGGGCGAATGAGCAGTTCTTC. Protein product: CASSRQGGANEQFF. Filled out from reference TRBV7-9 and TRBJ2-1, the complete variable domain reads DTGVSQNPRHKITKRGQNVTFRCDPISEHNRLYWYRQTLGQGPEFLTYFQNEAQLEKSRLLSDRFSAERPKGSFSTLEIQRTEQGDSAMYLCASSRQGGANEQFFGPGTRLTVL.

This clonotype has more than one count but fewer than ten. The chain employs TRBV20-1 and TRBJ1-1; 9 bases are shared with TRBD1. With V trimmed by 5 bases and J by 0 bases, 10 bases remained unmatched. Germline lookup yields CDR1 DFQATT and CDR2 SNEGSKA (reference sequence). There are 16 residues in the CDR3. Here the CDR3 reads CSAEPSQGAVNTEAFF. CDR3 nucleotide sequence: TGCAGTGCTGAGCCCTCACAGGGGGCAGTGAACACTGAAGCTTTCTTT.

This clonotype was picked up a small number of times. The CDR3 DNA follows: TGTGCCACCAGTGATTCCACAGGGTTAGGCTACGAGCAGTACTTC. Translation gives CATSDSTGLGYEQYF. The chain uses TRBV24-1 and TRBJ2-7, with D tentatively TRBD1 (6 bases). From germline, CDR1 is KGHDR and CDR2 SFDVKD. This CDR3 is 15 amino acids long. Trimming left V 2 bases short and J 3 bases short, with 13 bases between.

The CDR3 bases are TGTGCCAGCAGTTACGGTCAGGGGGGCAATCAGCCCCAGCATTTT. This encodes CASSYGQGGNQPQHF. The chain combines TRBV6-5 with TRBJ1-5, with 7 positions matching TRBD1. The trim removed 2 bases at V and 2 bases at J, leaving 3 bases unmatched. This CDR3 spans 15 amino acids. Germline CDR1 reads MNHEY; CDR2 reads SVGAGI.

This chain uses TRBV6-1 with TRBJ2-7; the D call may be TRBD1 or TRBD2 (5 bases each). Germline V CDR1 and CDR2: MNHNS, SASEGT. V was clipped by 8 bases and J by 6 bases, with 14 bases between them. This CDR3 spans 12 amino acids. CDR3 protein: CASRGLHLEQYF. DNA of the CDR3: TGTGCCAGCCGGGGCCTTCACCTCGAGCAGTACTTC.

The chain combines TRBV6-1 with TRBJ2-5; D not resolved. Germline assignment: CDR1 MNHNS and CDR2 SASEGT. The V gene lost 1 base and the J gene lost 0 bases, with 12 bases spanning the gap. The CDR3 sequence is 16 residues long. The CDR3 DNA follows: TGTGCCAGCAGTGAAGGTTTGGACCCGTACCAAGAGACCCAGTACTTC. This encodes CASSEGLDPYQETQYF.

The rearrangement joins TRBV20-1 to TRBJ2-7; D unresolved. This CDR3 is 13 amino acids long. Germline loops: CDR1 DFQATT, CDR2 SNEGSKA (reference sequence). V was shortened by 6 bases and J by 2 bases, with 14 bases between the two germline ends. CDR3 sequence reads: CSAGGRQPYEQYF. The DNA for the CDR3 is TGCAGTGCCGGTGGGCGGCAACCCTACGAGCAGTACTTC.

This clonotype was observed a few times. The CDR3 here is CASSGVGAGELFF. Here the CDR3 DNA reads TGTGCCAGCAGTGGGGTCGGGGCCGGGGAGCTGTTTTTT. The V and J genes are TRBV25-1 and TRBJ2-2, with D possibly matching TRBD2 (5 bases). Looked up from germline, CDR1 is MGHDK and CDR2 is SYGVNS. The CDR3 totals 13 residues. The ends were cut back, 4 bases at V and 6 bases at J, with 9 bases in the middle. Combining the CDR3 with reference TRBV25-1 and TRBJ2-2 gives the whole variable domain EADIYQTPRYLVIGTGKKITLECSQTMGHDKMYWYQQDPGMELHLIHYSYGVNSTEKGDLSSESTVSRIRTEHFPLTLESARPSHTSQYLCASSGVGAGELFFGEGSRLTVL.

This chain joins TRBV20-1 and TRBJ2-1, with 11 bases lining up with TRBD2. Germline V CDR1 and CDR2: DFQATT, SNEGSKA (reference sequence). CDR3 length equals 13 residues. V dropped 6 bases and J dropped 5; count of bases not matched to a gene: 3. The CDR3 protein is CSAPGLADNEQFF. The CDR3 DNA reads as TGCAGTGCCCCGGGACTAGCGGACAATGAGCAGTTCTTC.

This clonotype turned up a few times. The gene calls are TRBV24-1 and TRBJ2-7; weak D call: TRBD2 (5 bases). Between the trimmed V and J ends, which lost 0 bases and 3 bases, there was a span of 14 bases. Germline V CDR1 and CDR2: KGHDR, SFDVKD. This CDR3 is 16 amino acids long. The CDR3: CATSDLFASGCYEQYF. CDR3 nucleotides: TGTGCCACCAGTGATTTGTTTGCCTCGGGATGCTACGAGCAGTACTTC.

The chain couples TRBV28 to TRBJ1-1; D unclear. The CDR3 is 12 residues long. V lost 8 bases and J lost 7, with 14 bases in between. Germline V gene sequence: CDR1 MDHEN, CDR2 SYDVKM. Here the CDR3 reads CASVVRGFEAFF. The CDR3 DNA is TGTGCCAGCGTCGTTCGGGGATTTGAAGCTTTCTTT.

This chain uses TRBV7-3 with TRBJ1-1; TRBD1 might be the D (5 bases). Trimming stripped 2 bases from V and 4 bases from J, with 8 bases between. The CDR3 runs 13 residues. Germline assignment: CDR1 SGHTA and CDR2 FQGTGA. CDR3 amino acids: CASSLGGGTEAFF. The DNA for the CDR3 is TGTGCCAGCAGCTTAGGGGGAGGCACTGAAGCTTTCTTT. The full variable domain, in which reference TRBV7-3 and TRBJ1-1 provide the parts outside the CDR3, is GAGVSQTPSNKVTEKGKYVELRCDPISGHTALYWYRQSLGQGPEFLIYFQGTGAADDSGLPNDRFFAVRPEGSVSTLKIQRTERGDSAVYLCASSLGGGTEAFFGQGTRLTVV.

The chain carries TRBV4-1 and TRBJ2-2, with D perhaps given as TRBD1 or TRBD2 (5 bases each). Germline CDR1 and CDR2: MGHRA and YSYEKL. This CDR3 region has 15 residues. Trimming removed 3 bases from V and 5 bases from J, with 13 bases in between. The CDR3 nucleotides read TGCGCCAGCAGCCACGGGTGGGGACGGACCGGGGAGCTGTTTTTT. It encodes CASSHGWGRTGELFF.

The chain has TRBV6-5 and TRBJ2-5; D perhaps matches TRBD2 (6 bases). Between the trimmed V and J ends, which lost 2 bases and 3 bases, there was a span of 7 bases. The CDR3 is 13 residues long. The germline V gene has CDR1 MNHEY and CDR2 SVGAGI. For the CDR3, the DNA is TGTGCCAGCAGTTACGGAGGGGAAGAGACCCAGTACTTC. Its protein product is CASSYGGEETQYF.

The rearrangement uses TRBV7-9 and TRBJ2-1; TRBD2 matches 11 bases. CDR1 is SEHNR and CDR2 is FQNEAQ in the germline V gene (reference sequence). V lost 1 base and J lost 8; bases outside the gene matches: 16. The CDR3 has 19 amino acids. Written as DNA, the CDR3 is TGTGCCAGCAGCTTAGTTTTGACCAATAGCGGGAGGGCCATAGATGAGCAGTTCTTC. Amino acids: CASSLVLTNSGRAIDEQFF.

CDR3 protein: CASSLRAPSTDTQYF. CDR3 DNA sequence: TGTGCCAGCAGCTTAAGGGCCCCAAGCACAGATACGCAGTATTTT. V is TRBV7-2 and J is TRBJ2-3; no reliable D call. Trimming stripped 2 bases from V and 0 bases from J, with 9 bases between. Germline-derived CDR1 and CDR2 are SGHTA and FQGNSA. The CDR3 is 15 amino acids.

By share of the sample, this clonotype is medium-sized. This chain uses TRBV2 with TRBJ2-1; D is undetermined. Germline V gene data show CDR1 as SNHLY and CDR2 as FYNNEI. This CDR3 region has 13 residues. V lost 11 bases and J lost 5, with 16 bases in between. The CDR3 bases are TGTGCCCCTTCCCGGGCTACTCACAATGAGCAGTTCTTC. Protein: CAPSRATHNEQFF.

This chain joins TRBV6-1 and TRBJ2-1; 12 nucleotides align to TRBD2. V was clipped by 6 bases and J by 5 bases; unmatched bases: 5. CDR1 and CDR2 (germline): MNHNS, SASEGT. This CDR3 contains 15 residues. The CDR3 protein is CASSGLAGGNNEQFF. The CDR3 DNA sequence: TGTGCCAGCAGCGGCCTAGCGGGAGGGAACAATGAGCAGTTCTTC.

This clonotype showed up just a few times. The chain links TRBV28 to TRBJ1-2; no clear D gene. This CDR3 contains 13 residues. Germline values: CDR1 MDHEN, CDR2 SYDVKM. With 5 bases removed from V and 8 bases from J, the gap between germline ends came to 15 bases. CDR3 nucleotide sequence: TGTGCCAGCAGTCCCGAAATTCCGGGGGGCTACACCTTC. It is translated as CASSPEIPGGYTF.

The chain recombines TRBV6-1 with TRBJ2-7; D not resolved. The ends were cut back, 4 bases at V and 0 bases at J, with 7 bases in the middle. CDR1 and CDR2 (germline): MNHNS, SASEGT. This CDR3 comprises 13 residues. The CDR3 DNA reads TGTGCCAGCAGTGTAGAACTCTCCTACGAGCAGTACTTC. Its translation is CASSVELSYEQYF.

The sample holds a few counts of this clonotype. This rearrangement joins TRBV2 to TRBJ1-5, with TRBD1 as a possible D gene (5 bases). V gave up 7 bases and J gave up 5 bases, with 12 bases separating them. Germline V gene lookup returns CDR1 SNHLY and CDR2 FYNNEI. This CDR3 contains 13 residues. CDR3 sequence: CASIRGSDQPQHF. CDR3 bases: TGTGCCAGCATCCGGGGGAGTGATCAGCCCCAGCATTTT.

This clonotype was detected only a few times. J is TRBJ2-7 and V is TRBV27; D ambiguous. Between the trimmed V and J ends, which lost 2 bases and 5 bases, there was a span of 13 bases. Germline V gives CDR1 MNHEY, CDR2 SMNVEV (reference sequence). There are 14 residues in the CDR3. CDR3 region: CASSLTRLVNEQYF. CDR3 DNA: TGTGCCAGCAGTTTAACTCGGCTGGTGAACGAGCAGTACTTC.

This clonotype was observed a few times. V is TRBV27 and J is TRBJ2-5; the D is unclear. The CDR3 contains 15 residues. CDR1 MNHEY and CDR2 SMNVEV come from the germline V gene (reference sequence). Trimming left V 1 base short and J 0 bases short, with 9 bases between. CDR3 region: CASSLYYAYQETQYF. Here the CDR3 DNA reads TGTGCCAGCAGTTTATATTACGCCTACCAAGAGACCCAGTACTTC.

V usage is TRBV6-1 and J usage is TRBJ2-7; a weak D match, TRBD2 (6 bases). CDR3 length equals 17 residues. Trimming took off 4 bases at V and 6 bases at J, with 25 bases between the two ends. Germline lookup yields CDR1 MNHNS and CDR2 SASEGT. The CDR3 region is CASSAFRWGTPGGEQYF. Written as DNA, the CDR3 is TGTGCCAGCAGTGCTTTCCGTTGGGGGACCCCCGGGGGCGAGCAGTACTTC.

This clonotype was observed a few times. V gene TRBV20-1 combines with J gene TRBJ1-1; weak D call: TRBD1 (6 bases). In germline, CDR1 is DFQATT, CDR2 SNEGSKA (reference sequence). CDR3 size: 15 residues. Trimming removed 2 bases from V and 6 bases from J, with 19 bases in between. The DNA of the CDR3 is TGCAGTGCTAGATCCATGGGGGCGCGAGGCTCTGAAGCTTTCTTT. As protein: CSARSMGARGSEAFF.

The chain has TRBV29-1 and TRBJ2-7, with D tentatively TRBD1 or TRBD2 (5 bases each). Germline V lookup: CDR1 SQVTM, CDR2 ANQGSEA. V lost 7 bases to trimming and J lost 2 bases, with 15 bases between them. The CDR3 has 13 amino acids. The CDR3 sequence: CSAIGTPAYEQYF. The CDR3 DNA reads TGCAGCGCGATCGGGACGCCGGCCTACGAGCAGTACTTC.

V usage is TRBV7-3 and J usage is TRBJ2-6; D gene ambiguous. Germline V CDR1 and CDR2: SGHTA, FQGTGA. V lost 5 bases and J 0 bases, leaving 8 bases between the germline ends. This CDR3 region has 15 residues. CDR3 DNA: TGTGCCAGCAGCCCTGCGATCTCTGGGGCCAACGTCCTGACTTTC. Amino acid sequence: CASSPAISGANVLTF.

This clonotype was detected a few times. The rearrangement uses TRBV7-3 and TRBJ1-2; D possibly corresponds to TRBD1 (5 bases). Germline CDR1 reads SGHTA; CDR2 reads FQGTGA. The V end was cut by 6 bases, the J end by 5 bases, with 19 bases between. The CDR3 length is 15 residues. This CDR3 is CASSLEGTNNYGYTF. CDR3 DNA: TGTGCCAGCAGTTTAGAAGGGACGAACAATTATGGCTACACCTTC.